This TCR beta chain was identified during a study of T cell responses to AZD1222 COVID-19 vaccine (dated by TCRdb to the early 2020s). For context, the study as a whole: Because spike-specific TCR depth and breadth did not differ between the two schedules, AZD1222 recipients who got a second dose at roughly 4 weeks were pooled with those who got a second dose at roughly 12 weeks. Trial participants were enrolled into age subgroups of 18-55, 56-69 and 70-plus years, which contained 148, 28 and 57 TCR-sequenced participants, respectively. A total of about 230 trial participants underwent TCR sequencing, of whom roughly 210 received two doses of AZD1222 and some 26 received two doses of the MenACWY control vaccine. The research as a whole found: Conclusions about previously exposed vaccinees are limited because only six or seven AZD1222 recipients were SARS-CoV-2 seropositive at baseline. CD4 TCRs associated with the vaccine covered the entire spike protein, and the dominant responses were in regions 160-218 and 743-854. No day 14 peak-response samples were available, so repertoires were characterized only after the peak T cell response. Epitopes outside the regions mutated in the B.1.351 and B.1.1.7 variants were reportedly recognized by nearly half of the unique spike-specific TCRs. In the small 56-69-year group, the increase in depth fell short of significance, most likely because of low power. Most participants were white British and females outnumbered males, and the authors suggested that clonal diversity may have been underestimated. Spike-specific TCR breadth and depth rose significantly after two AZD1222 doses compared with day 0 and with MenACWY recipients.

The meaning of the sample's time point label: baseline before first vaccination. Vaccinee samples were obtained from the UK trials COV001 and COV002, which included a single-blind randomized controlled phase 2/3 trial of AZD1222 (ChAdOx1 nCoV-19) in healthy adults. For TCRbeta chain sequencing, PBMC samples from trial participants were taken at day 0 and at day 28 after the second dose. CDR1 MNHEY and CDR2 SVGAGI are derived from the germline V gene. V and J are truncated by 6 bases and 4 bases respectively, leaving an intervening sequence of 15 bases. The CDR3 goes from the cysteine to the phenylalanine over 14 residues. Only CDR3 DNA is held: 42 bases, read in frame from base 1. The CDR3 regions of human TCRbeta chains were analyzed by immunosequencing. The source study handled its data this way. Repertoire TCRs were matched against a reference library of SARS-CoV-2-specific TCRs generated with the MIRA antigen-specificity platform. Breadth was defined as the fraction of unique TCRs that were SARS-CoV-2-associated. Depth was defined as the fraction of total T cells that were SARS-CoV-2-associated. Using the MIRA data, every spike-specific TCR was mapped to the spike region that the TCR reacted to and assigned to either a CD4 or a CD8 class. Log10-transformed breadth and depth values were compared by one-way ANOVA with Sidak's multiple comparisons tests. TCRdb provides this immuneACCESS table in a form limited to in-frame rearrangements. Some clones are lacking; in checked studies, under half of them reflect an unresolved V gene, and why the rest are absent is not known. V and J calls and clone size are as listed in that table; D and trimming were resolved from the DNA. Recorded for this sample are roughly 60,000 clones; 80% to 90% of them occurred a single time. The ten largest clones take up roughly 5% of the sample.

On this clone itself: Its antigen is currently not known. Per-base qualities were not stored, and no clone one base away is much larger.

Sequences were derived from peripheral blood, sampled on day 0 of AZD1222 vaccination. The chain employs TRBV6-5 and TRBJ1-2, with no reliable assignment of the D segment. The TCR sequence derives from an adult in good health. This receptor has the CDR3 CASSPEGAFYGYTF. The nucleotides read TGTGCCAGCAGCCCAGAGGGAGCGTTCTATGGCTACACCTTC.